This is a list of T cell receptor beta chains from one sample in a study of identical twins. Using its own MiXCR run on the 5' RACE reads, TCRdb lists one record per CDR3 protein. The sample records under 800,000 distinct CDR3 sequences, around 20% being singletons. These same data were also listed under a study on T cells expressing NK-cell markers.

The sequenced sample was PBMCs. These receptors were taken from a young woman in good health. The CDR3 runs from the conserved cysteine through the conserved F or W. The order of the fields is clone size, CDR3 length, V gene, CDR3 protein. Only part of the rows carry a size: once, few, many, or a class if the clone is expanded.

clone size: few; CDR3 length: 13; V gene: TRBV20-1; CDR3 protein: CSASLVTPGTQYF
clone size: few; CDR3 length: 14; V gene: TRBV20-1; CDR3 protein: CSALPGPTRNEQFF
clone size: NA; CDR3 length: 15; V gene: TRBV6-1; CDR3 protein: CASSKSGTGYTEAFF
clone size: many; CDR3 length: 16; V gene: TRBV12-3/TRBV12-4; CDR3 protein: CASSLDDRVKAYEQYF
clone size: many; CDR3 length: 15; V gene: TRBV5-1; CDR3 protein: CASSLIGAGQETQYF
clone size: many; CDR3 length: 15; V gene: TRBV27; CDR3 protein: CASSLRLAETYEQYF
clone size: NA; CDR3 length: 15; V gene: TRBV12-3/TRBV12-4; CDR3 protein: CASTGARGDYNEQFF
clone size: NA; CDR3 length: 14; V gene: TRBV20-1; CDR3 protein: CSARTAGQASPLHF
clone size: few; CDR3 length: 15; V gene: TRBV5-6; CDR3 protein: CASSTGGIYKNIQYF
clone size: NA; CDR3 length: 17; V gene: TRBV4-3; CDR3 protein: CASSQGTLGDGSYEQYF
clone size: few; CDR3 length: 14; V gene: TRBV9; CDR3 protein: CASSALAGSNTQYF
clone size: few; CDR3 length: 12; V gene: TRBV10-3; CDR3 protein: CASWERGYEQYF
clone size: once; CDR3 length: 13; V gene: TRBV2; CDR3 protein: CAIRAGDEETQYF
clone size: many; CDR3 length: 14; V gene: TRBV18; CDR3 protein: CASSPYEVGTEAFF
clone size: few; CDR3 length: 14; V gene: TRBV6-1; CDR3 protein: CASSLTGEGRVLTF
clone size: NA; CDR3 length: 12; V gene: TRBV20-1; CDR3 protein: CSASDNTGELFF
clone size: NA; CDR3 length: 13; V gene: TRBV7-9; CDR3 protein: CASSLTDQNEQYF
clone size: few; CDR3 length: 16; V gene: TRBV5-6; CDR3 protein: CASTPSLRDSYNEQFF
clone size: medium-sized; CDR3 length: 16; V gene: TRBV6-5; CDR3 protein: CASSYSGGSGANVLTF
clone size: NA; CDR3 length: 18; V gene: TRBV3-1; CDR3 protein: CASSQELAGPRYGETQYF